This TCR beta chain stems from a study of T-cell reconstitution after alpha-beta-depleted transplantation in children. Unique molecular identifiers were used in preparing the TCRbeta library. In TCRdb, the PCR reads were re-called with MiXCR into one record per CDR3 protein. The table includes 200,000 or so distinct CDR3 sequences, about 7% detected once. This clonotype was detected ten times or more. The V end was cut by 6 bases, the J end by 6 bases, with 13 bases between. The length of the CDR3 is 13 residues. The chain carries TRBV12-3 or TRBV12-4 and TRBJ2-3; D is tentatively TRBD1 or TRBD2 (6 bases each). The TCR originated in a boy aged 2 to 10 with acute lymphoblastic leukemia, due to receive a stem cell transplant. The material sequenced was PBMCs, taken before TCRalphabeta/CD19-depleted stem cell transplant. The CDR3 coding sequence is TGTGCCAGCAGGCGAAAAGGGGGGGATACGCAGTATTTT. It specifies CASRRKGGDTQYF.